These T cell receptor beta chains were read from a single sample in a study of blood T cell repertoires in COVID-19. Data came from immunoSEQ multiplex PCR; TCRdb stores just in-frame clones and leaves some out. This sample has 150,000 to 200,000 clones, with roughly 80% found just once. The sample comprised PBMCs or T cells enriched from blood (not recorded which). The receptor set was obtained from a woman aged 45-65 years who had recovered from COVID-19. The CDR3 runs from the conserved cysteine through the conserved F or W. A D gene is named only where the DNA matches it firmly. Clone sizes are given selectively: once, few, many, or a class where the clone is expanded.

J gene: TRBJ2-1; clone size: -; D gene: -; V gene: TRBV28; CDR3 DNA: TGTGCCAGCAGTTTATATGTAAAAATTAGCGGCAATGAGCAGTTCTTC; CDR3 protein: CASSLYVKISGNEQFF
J gene: TRBJ2-7; clone size: few; D gene: -; V gene: TRBV7-6; CDR3 DNA: TGTGCCAGCAGCGACTATAACTCCTACGAGCAGTACTTC; CDR3 protein: CASSDYNSYEQYF
J gene: TRBJ2-1; clone size: -; D gene: TRBD2; V gene: TRBV7-6; CDR3 DNA: TGTGCCAGCAGCTTAACAGCGGGAGGTAGCAATGAGCAGTTCTTC; CDR3 protein: CASSLTAGGSNEQFF
J gene: TRBJ1-4; clone size: -; D gene: -; V gene: TRBV7-9; CDR3 DNA: TGTGCCAGCAGCCCTGGCAGGGGATCGACTAATGAAAAACTGTTTTTT; CDR3 protein: CASSPGRGSTNEKLFF
J gene: TRBJ2-1; clone size: -; D gene: -; V gene: TRBV5-1; CDR3 DNA: TGCGCCAGCAGCGCAGGGTCGAGCAATGAGCAGTTCTTC; CDR3 protein: CASSAGSSNEQFF
J gene: TRBJ2-7; clone size: few; D gene: TRBD2; V gene: TRBV19; CDR3 DNA: TGTGCCAGTAGTATCCAAAGCGGGAACTACGAGCAGTACTTC; CDR3 protein: CASSIQSGNYEQYF
J gene: TRBJ2-3; clone size: many; D gene: -; V gene: TRBV6-6; CDR3 DNA: TGTGCCAGCAGTTACTCGATGCCAGCAGATACGCAGTATTTT; CDR3 protein: CASSYSMPADTQYF
J gene: TRBJ2-7; clone size: once; D gene: -; V gene: TRBV27; CDR3 DNA: TGTGCCAGCAGTTTAAGGGCGGGGTACTACGAGCAGTACTTC; CDR3 protein: CASSLRAGYYEQYF
J gene: TRBJ2-1; clone size: -; D gene: -; V gene: TRBV12-2; CDR3 DNA: TGTGCAAGTCGCTTATATCGTCGCTCCTACAATGAGCAGTTCTTC; CDR3 protein: CASRLYRRSYNEQFF
J gene: TRBJ2-2; clone size: -; D gene: TRBD2; V gene: TRBV27; CDR3 DNA: TGTGCCAGCAGTTCCGGACTAGCGTTACGGTTCACCGGGGAGCTGTTTTTT; CDR3 protein: CASSSGLALRFTGELFF
J gene: TRBJ2-6; clone size: -; D gene: TRBD1; V gene: TRBV28; CDR3 DNA: TGTGCCAGCAGCCGAACAGGGGGCTATACTTACTCTGGGGCCAACGTCCTGACTTTC; CDR3 protein: CASSRTGGYTYSGANVLTF
J gene: TRBJ2-3; clone size: -; D gene: TRBD2; V gene: TRBV5-1; CDR3 DNA: TGCGCCAGCAGCTTACGGACTAGCGGGAACACAGATACGCAGTATTTT; CDR3 protein: CASSLRTSGNTDTQYF
J gene: TRBJ2-7; clone size: -; D gene: -; V gene: TRBV28; CDR3 DNA: TGTGCCACTCAGGGGACACCCTCCTACGAGCAGTACTTC; CDR3 protein: CATQGTPSYEQYF
J gene: TRBJ2-1; clone size: -; D gene: -; V gene: TRBV7-7; CDR3 DNA: TGTGCCAGCAGCTTAGCACCCCGGGACAATGAGCAGTTCTTC; CDR3 protein: CASSLAPRDNEQFF
J gene: TRBJ1-5; clone size: -; D gene: TRBD1; V gene: TRBV6-2/TRBV6-3; CDR3 DNA: TGTGCCAGCAGTAAAAAAACAGGGGGTGGTAGCAATCAGCCCCAGCATTTT; CDR3 protein: CASSKKTGGGSNQPQHF
J gene: TRBJ2-1; clone size: -; D gene: TRBD2; V gene: TRBV29-1; CDR3 DNA: TGCAGCGTTGACAGCGGGAGGGCCCGGAATGAGCAGTTCTTC; CDR3 protein: CSVDSGRARNEQFF
J gene: TRBJ2-3; clone size: -; D gene: TRBD2; V gene: TRBV2; CDR3 DNA: TGTGCCAGCAGTGTTGGGCCTAGCGGGACAGATACGCAGTATTTT; CDR3 protein: CASSVGPSGTDTQYF
J gene: TRBJ1-4; clone size: -; D gene: -; V gene: TRBV30; CDR3 DNA: TGTGCCTGGAGTAGCGGGGCGTCTAAAAAACTGTTTTTT; CDR3 protein: CAWSSGASKKLFF
J gene: TRBJ2-1; clone size: once; D gene: -; V gene: TRBV11-2; CDR3 DNA: TGTGCCAGCAGCTTTCTAATGGAGGGCCTAGGAGAGCAGTTCTTC; CDR3 protein: CASSFLMEGLGEQFF
J gene: TRBJ2-7; clone size: -; D gene: TRBD1; V gene: TRBV28; CDR3 DNA: TGTGCCAGCAGTAACCCCCCGGGACAGCCCTACGAGCAGTACTTC; CDR3 protein: CASSNPPGQPYEQYF
J gene: TRBJ2-7; clone size: -; D gene: TRBD1; V gene: TRBV6-5; CDR3 DNA: TGTGCCAGCTACAACAGGGGGCAGTTGGAGGGCGAGCAGTACTTC; CDR3 protein: CASYNRGQLEGEQYF
J gene: TRBJ1-4; clone size: -; D gene: TRBD1; V gene: TRBV4-2; CDR3 DNA: TGTGCCAGCAGCCAAGGGGACAGTGCCCTTAATGAAAAACTGTTTTTT; CDR3 protein: CASSQGDSALNEKLFF